A single sample gave rise to the 13 T cell receptor beta chains below, sequenced in a study of monozygotic twins with inflammatory bowel disease. Reprocessing the 5' RACE reads, TCRdb reports a single entry for every CDR3 protein and omits DNA. Found here are some 330,000 distinct CDR3 sequences; the top ten clones hold 5.6%. Sequenced input: blood. The source is a human donor with ulcerative colitis or Crohn's disease, or a healthy co-twin of an affected twin (not recorded which).

The chain couples TRBV10-3 to TRBJ1-6. The CDR3 is 14 residues long. From germline, CDR1 is ENHRY and CDR2 SYGVKD. This chain's CDR3 is CAISDHSYNSPLHF.

The chain carries TRBV3-1 and TRBJ2-3. Germline V CDR1 and CDR2: LGHDT, YNNKEL (reference sequence). CDR3 length equals 13 residues. CDR3 sequence: CASSHSSTDTQYF.

The chain uses TRBV24-1 and TRBJ2-7; the D call of TRBD1 rests on TCRdb alone, since no DNA is present to check it. Per germline, CDR1 KGHDR and CDR2 SFDVKD. This CDR3 has 15 amino acids. CDR3 residues: CATSDGDRPFYEQYF.

The chain recombines TRBV5-1 with TRBJ2-7; no DNA is available, so the TRBD2 call from TCRdb remains unchecked. The CDR3 totals 16 residues. Looked up from germline, CDR1 is SGHRS and CDR2 is YFSETQ. The CDR3 region is CASSPTPLAGIYEQYF.

The chain couples TRBV9 to TRBJ2-1. The germline gives CDR1 SGDLS, CDR2 YYNGEE. This CDR3 has 16 amino acids. CDR3 sequence reads: CASSVRTVSSYNEQFF.

This chain connects TRBV7-2 to TRBJ2-5; no DNA is available, so the TRBD2 call from TCRdb remains unchecked. The CDR3 has 16 residues. Germline V CDR1 and CDR2: SGHTA, FQGNSA. CDR3 sequence reads: CASRTSGRAWPETQYF.

The genes are TRBV12-3 or TRBV12-4 and TRBJ1-2; TCRdb reports TRBD1, a call that lacks DNA to check it against. The CDR3 length is 14 residues. The CDR3 sequence: CASSLGTGVYGYTF.

V gene TRBV7-2 combines with J gene TRBJ2-2. The length of the CDR3 is 15 residues. Germline lookup yields CDR1 SGHTA and CDR2 FQGNSA. The CDR3 sequence: CASSLGSVNTGELFF.

The gene calls are TRBV5-1 and TRBJ2-1; the D call of TRBD2 rests on TCRdb alone, since no DNA is present to check it. The CDR3 has 13 amino acids. Germline V gives CDR1 SGHRS, CDR2 YFSETQ. The CDR3 loop reads CASSTGTQNEQFF.

This chain uses TRBV29-1 with TRBJ2-2; the TCRdb call, TRBD1, lacks DNA for checking. Germline assignment: CDR1 SQVTM and CDR2 ANQGSEA. CDR3 length: 16 residues. The CDR3 loop is CSVAGTEMANTGELFF.

The CDR3 loop reads CASSRQGGIYGYTF. This chain links TRBV2 with TRBJ1-2. CDR3 size: 14 residues. Germline CDR1 reads SNHLY; CDR2 reads FYNNEI.

The V gene is TRBV20-1, the J gene TRBJ2-2; TCRdb's D call of TRBD1 is untestable without DNA. The CDR3 runs 13 residues. CDR1 is DFQATT, CDR2 SNEGSKA, per germline (reference sequence). The CDR3 spells CSAPPPGEGELFF.

This chain links TRBV7-8 with TRBJ2-7; TCRdb calls TRBD2, which cannot be checked without DNA. CDR1 and CDR2 (germline): SGHVS, FQNEAQ. The CDR3 contains 15 residues. CDR3 loop: CASSLPERVAYEQYF.